The rows below give T cell receptor beta chains drawn from one sample of a study of neurological immune-mediated disorders. MiXCR, run by TCRdb on the 5' RACE reads, gives a single entry per CDR3 protein. The sample carries about 65,000 distinct CDR3 sequences, 4.1% recorded once. The specimen was PBMCs. Receptors were obtained from a man aged 45-65 years with multiple sclerosis. Both conserved end residues are part of each CDR3. The D gene is left open where the match is weak. Not all rows give a size; the values are once, few, many and, for expanded clones, a class.

V	size	J	D	length	CDR3	DNA
TRBV7-9	many	TRBJ2-3	TRBD2	16	CASSSASGGPTDTQYF	TGTGCCAGCAGCTCCGCTAGCGGGGGCCCCACAGATACGCAGTATTTT
TRBV5-1	many	TRBJ2-1	.	12	CASRSRTNEQFF	TGCGCCAGCCGTAGTAGGACCAATGAGCAGTTCTTC
TRBV5-6	many	TRBJ1-5	.	13	CASSASTGQPQHF	TGTGCCAGCAGCGCATCTACGGGTCAGCCCCAGCATTTT
TRBV7-2	many	TRBJ2-3	TRBD2	18	CASSLASRRGGRTDTQYF	TGTGCCAGCAGCTTAGCGAGTCGGCGGGGGGGTCGCACAGATACGCAGTATTTT
TRBV3-1	.	TRBJ1-5	.	14	CASSQDERTRPQNF	TGTGCCAGCAGCCAAGATGAAAGGACTCGGCCCCAGAATTTT
TRBV5-6	many	TRBJ2-7	.	14	CASSDTGGDDEQYF	TGTGCCAGCAGCGATACAGGGGGGGACGACGAGCAGTACTTC
TRBV15	many	TRBJ1-6	.	14	CATSRDPGEGPLNF	TGTGCCACCAGCAGAGATCCGGGGGAAGGACCCCTCAACTTT
TRBV12-3/TRBV12-4	many	TRBJ2-2	.	12	CASRGFLGELFF	TGTGCCAGCAGGGGATTCCTTGGGGAGCTGTTTTTT
TRBV6-5	many	TRBJ1-3	.	17	CASSYSVAASSGNTIYF	TGTGCCAGCAGTTACTCTGTGGCGGCGAGCTCTGGAAACACCATATATTTT
TRBV7-6	many	TRBJ1-1	.	17	CASSLGGYFRSDTEAFF	TGTGCCAGCAGCTTAGGGGGGTATTTTCGGTCCGACACTGAAGCTTTCTTT
TRBV27	many	TRBJ1-6	.	14	CASSFGGRNSPLHF	TGTGCCAGCAGTTTCGGGGGTCGTAATTCACCCCTCCACTTT
TRBV7-2	many	TRBJ1-1	.	15	CASSGGSFLDPEAFF	TGTGCCAGCAGCGGCGGGAGCTTCCTCGACCCTGAAGCTTTCTTT
TRBV5-6	.	TRBJ1-2	.	13	CASSLDPDHGYTF	TGTGCCAGCAGCTTGGATCCAGATCATGGCTACACCTTC